Each of the 14 T cell receptor beta chains below was sequenced from the same sample in a study of TIL therapy for anti-PD-1-resistant metastatic lung cancer. Sequencing used immunoSEQ v3. Method: immunoSEQ multiplex PCR; TCRdb's copy keeps in-frame clones and lacks some. This sample has tens of thousands of clones, with around 79% found just once. Time point in this sample: pre-treatment sample, taken before nivolumab and TIL therapy. Sequencing used blood, obtained at baseline. The receptors come from a man between 65 and 85 years old with non-small cell lung cancer.

V and J are TRBV29-1 and TRBJ1-2; 7 bases fit TRBD1. The CDR3 covers 13 residues. The V segment lost 5 bases and the J segment 4 bases; nucleotides outside the gene matches: 7. The germline V gene encodes CDR1 SQVTM and CDR2 ANQGSEA. The CDR3 sequence is CSVRSGGTYGYTF. CDR3 nucleotide sequence: TGCAGCGTTAGGTCAGGGGGGACCTATGGCTACACCTTC.

This clone was seen a handful of times. The chain employs TRBV5-1 and TRBJ2-1, with TRBD2 matching 12 bases. The germline V gene encodes CDR1 SGHRS and CDR2 YFSETQ. V lost 5 bases and J lost 13; bases outside the gene matches: 16. This CDR3 has 16 residues. The CDR3 reads CASRKTTGLAGSSQFF. CDR3 coding DNA: TGCGCCAGCAGAAAAACCACGGGACTAGCGGGTTCGAGCCAGTTCTTC.

This chain joins TRBV2 and TRBJ1-5; tentative D call: TRBD1 (6 bases). Deletions cut 7 bases from V and 0 bases from J, with 19 bases between. The CDR3 runs 17 residues. CDR1 and CDR2 from the germline V gene are SNHLY and FYNNEI. CDR3 loop: CASNGSPGANSNQPQHF. In nucleotides, the CDR3 is TGTGCCAGCAATGGTTCCCCGGGGGCCAATAGCAATCAGCCCCAGCATTTT.

This chain uses TRBV28 with TRBJ1-1; 8 nucleotides match TRBD1. The CDR3 contains 18 residues. The trim removed 5 bases at V and 2 bases at J, leaving 16 bases unmatched. Germline CDR1 MDHEN, CDR2 SYDVKM. The DNA for the CDR3 is TGTGCCAGCAGTACAGGGGGAAGTGGCAGGGGCTATAACACTGAAGCTTTCTTT. Its translation: CASSTGGSGRGYNTEAFF.

This clone showed up just a few times. The chain combines TRBV4-2 with TRBJ2-7; TRBD1 might be the D (5 bases). Looked up from germline, CDR1 is LGHNA and CDR2 is YNFKEQ. The V gene lost 0 bases and the J gene lost 6 bases, with 15 bases spanning the gap. CDR3 size: 15 residues. The DNA of the CDR3 is TGTGCCAGCAGCCAAGATCAAGGGGTGTTCGGCGAGCAGTACTTC. It translates to CASSQDQGVFGEQYF.

The chain combines TRBV7-6 with TRBJ2-2; tentative D call: TRBD2 (6 bases). The CDR3 has 16 amino acids. The V gene lost 1 base and the J gene lost 0 bases, with 9 bases spanning the gap. The V gene's germline CDR1 is SGHVS and CDR2 FNYEAQ. The CDR3: CASSLVGGTNTGELFF. DNA for the CDR3: TGTGCCAGCAGCTTAGTTGGCGGGACGAACACCGGGGAGCTGTTTTTT.

J is TRBJ2-7 and V is TRBV9, with D perhaps matching TRBD2 (6 bases). CDR1 is SGDLS and CDR2 is YYNGEE in the germline V gene. V lost 0 bases and J lost 2, with 9 bases in between. CDR3 length: 14 amino acids. CDR3 bases: TGTGCCAGCAGCGTAGATGGGAGGCCCTACGAGCAGTACTTC. This sequence encodes CASSVDGRPYEQYF. Looking up the rest from reference TRBV9 and TRBJ2-7 gives the full variable domain: DSGVTQTPKHLITATGQRVTLRCSPRSGDLSVYWYQQSLDQGLQFLIQYYNGEERAKGNILERFSAQQFPDLHSELNLSSLELGDSALYFCASSVDGRPYEQYFGPGTRLTVT.

The V gene is TRBV6-5, the J gene TRBJ1-6; D is uncertain. V was trimmed by 2 bases and J by 4 bases, leaving 9 bases between them. Germline CDR1 is MNHEY and CDR2 is SVGAGI. There are 15 residues in the CDR3. The CDR3 is CASSYGGGYNSPLHF. CDR3 nucleotides: TGTGCCAGCAGTTACGGAGGTGGATATAATTCACCCCTCCACTTT.

The V call is TRBV4-1, the J call TRBJ1-6; D unclear. The CDR3 is 17 residues long. With 0 bases removed from V and 3 bases from J, the gap between germline ends came to 12 bases. Germline loops: CDR1 MGHRA, CDR2 YSYEKL. Here the CDR3 DNA reads TGCGCCAGCAGCCAAGATAATCAGAATTTCTATAATTCACCCCTCCACTTT. Translated: CASSQDNQNFYNSPLHF.

The chain has TRBV5-1 and TRBJ2-7; TRBD1 matches at 7 bases. Unmatched junction bases numbered 6, after V lost 0 bases and J lost 6 bases. The germline V gene has CDR1 SGHRS and CDR2 YFSETQ. The CDR3 has 14 residues. This chain's CDR3 is CASSLGQGLSEQYF. The CDR3 DNA sequence: TGCGCCAGCAGCTTGGGACAGGGATTGAGCGAGCAGTACTTC.

The chain recombines TRBV7-8 with TRBJ2-7, with 14 bases aligning to TRBD2. Germline lookup yields CDR1 SGHVS and CDR2 FQNEAQ. Unmatched junction bases numbered 12, after V lost 5 bases and J lost 9 bases. The CDR3 consists of 16 residues. The CDR3 coding sequence is TGTGCCAGCAGCCAGAATCTCCCGGGACTAGCGGGAGCGCAGTACTTC. Encoded protein: CASSQNLPGLAGAQYF.

The CDR3 DNA reads TGCAGCGTTGAAGTGCCAGGGGCAAGAAACACCATATATTTT. It yields the protein CSVEVPGARNTIYF. This chain connects TRBV29-1 to TRBJ1-3, with D maybe TRBD1 (6 bases). Germline V gene sequence: CDR1 SQVTM, CDR2 ANQGSEA. The V end lost 1 base, the J end lost 5 bases, and 12 bases lay between the germline ends. The CDR3 has 14 amino acids.

The chain links TRBV9 to TRBJ1-4; D gene ambiguous. Between the trimmed V and J ends, which lost 3 bases and 7 bases, there was a span of 13 bases. This CDR3 is built from 14 residues. Germline CDR1 SGDLS, CDR2 YYNGEE. The CDR3 protein is CASSGRRSAEKLFF. The CDR3, as DNA: TGTGCCAGCAGCGGACGAAGGAGTGCTGAAAAACTGTTTTTT.

The rearrangement joins TRBV23-1 to TRBJ2-1, with a possible D match to TRBD1 (6 bases). Being an ORF, TRBV23-1 has a function that is uncertain. CDR3 length: 19 amino acids. V lost 0 bases and J 4 bases, leaving 22 bases between the germline ends. CDR3 nucleotide sequence: TGCGCCAGCAGTCAATCCTCTACGCAGGGGAGCCTTCGGTACAATGAGCAGTTCTTC. Translating gives CASSQSSTQGSLRYNEQFF.